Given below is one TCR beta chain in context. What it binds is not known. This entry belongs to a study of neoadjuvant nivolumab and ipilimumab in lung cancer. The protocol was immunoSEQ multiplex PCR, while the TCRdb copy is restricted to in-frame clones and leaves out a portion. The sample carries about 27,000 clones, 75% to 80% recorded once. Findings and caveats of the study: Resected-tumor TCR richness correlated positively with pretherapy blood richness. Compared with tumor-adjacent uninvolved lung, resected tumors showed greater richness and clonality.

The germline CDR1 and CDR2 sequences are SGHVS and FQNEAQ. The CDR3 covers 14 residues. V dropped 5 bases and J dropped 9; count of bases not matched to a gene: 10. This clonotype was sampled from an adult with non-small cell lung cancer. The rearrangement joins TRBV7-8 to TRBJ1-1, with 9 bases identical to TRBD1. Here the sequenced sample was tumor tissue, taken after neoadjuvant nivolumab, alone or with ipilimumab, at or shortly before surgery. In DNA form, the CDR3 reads TGTGCCAGCAGCCAAGGGACAGGGCAGACTAAAGCTTTCTTT. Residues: CASSQGTGQTKAFF.